This TCR beta chain came from a study of T-cell memory formation after mild COVID-19. Study results and caveats: Pre-infection memory already had some responding clones, implying cross-reactive memory joined. CD8+ contracting clones occupied EMRA, while CD4+ ones occupied mainly CM and EM.

MiXCR, applied by TCRdb to the 5' RACE reads, yields one record per CDR3 protein. The table includes roughly 130,000 distinct CDR3 sequences, 16% detected once. The CDR3 is 16 amino acids. Per germline, CDR1 LGHDT and CDR2 YNNKEL (reference sequence). The ends lost 5 bases at V and 1 base at J; junction bases unmatched: 5. About this clonotype itself: Its antigen remains unknown.

The TCR was taken from an adult woman who had mild COVID-19 (a few samples of this study predate the infection). Cell type and time point are not known. The source material was PBMCs or a T cell subset sorted from them (not recorded which). The V call is TRBV3-1, the J call TRBJ2-1; 10 nucleotides line up with TRBD2. The CDR3 bases are TGTGCCAGCAGCTTCTTTAGCGGGGGGTCCTACAATGAGCAGTTCTTC. The encoded protein is CASSFFSGGSYNEQFF.